This T cell receptor beta chain was identified in a study of T cell repertoires in cytomegalovirus infection. TCRdb redid the calling of the reads with MiXCR, one entry per CDR3 protein. The table shows approximately 140,000 distinct CDR3 sequences, with under 8% occurring only once. Sequencing was done on a sample of PBMCs. This clonotype was obtained from a human donor in good health (CMV status not recorded). Some clones in this sample may be carry-over from other donors' samples.

In DNA form, the CDR3 reads TGTGCCAGCAGCCTCGGACTAGCGGGGGGGCATGAGCAGTTCTTC. Its protein product is CASSLGLAGGHEQFF. This rearrangement joins TRBV11-2 to TRBJ2-1; 15 bases are shared with TRBD2. The CDR3 runs 15 residues. The ends lost 5 bases at V and 8 bases at J; junction bases unmatched: 4. From germline, CDR1 is SGHAT and CDR2 FQNNGV.